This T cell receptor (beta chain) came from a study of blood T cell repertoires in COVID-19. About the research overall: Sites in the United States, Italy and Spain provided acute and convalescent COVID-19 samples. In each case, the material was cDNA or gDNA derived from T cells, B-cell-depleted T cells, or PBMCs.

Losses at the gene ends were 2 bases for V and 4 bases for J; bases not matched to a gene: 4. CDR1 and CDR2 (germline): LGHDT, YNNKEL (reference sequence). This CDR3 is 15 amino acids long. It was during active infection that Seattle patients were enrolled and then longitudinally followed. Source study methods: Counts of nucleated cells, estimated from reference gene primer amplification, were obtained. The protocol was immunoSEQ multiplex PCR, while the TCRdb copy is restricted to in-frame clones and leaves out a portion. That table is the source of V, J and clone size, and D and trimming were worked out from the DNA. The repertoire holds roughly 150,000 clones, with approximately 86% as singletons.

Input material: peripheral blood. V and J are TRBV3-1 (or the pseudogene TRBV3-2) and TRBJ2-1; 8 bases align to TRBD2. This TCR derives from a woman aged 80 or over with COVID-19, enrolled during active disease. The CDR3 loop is CASSQRAGEYNEQFF. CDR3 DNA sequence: TGTGCCAGCAGCCAAAGAGCGGGGGAATACAATGAGCAGTTCTTC.